These 21 T cell receptor beta chains came from one sample sequenced in a study of shared clonotypes between healthy human individuals. Sequenced by immunoSEQ multiplex PCR; TCRdb stores in-frame clones only, minus some. This table holds about 2.2 million clones, just over 90% found once. Positively selected for CCR7, the CD45RO-negative cells used as naive CD8 cells excluded terminally differentiated effector memory CD45RA+ cells. The sample consisted of naive CD8+ T cells from PBMCs. These receptors were obtained from a man between 18 and 35 years old in good health. Some clones in this sample may be carry-over from other donors' samples.

The chain couples TRBV9 to TRBJ1-4; D is uncertain. V was pared by 6 bases and J by 0 bases, with 9 bases between. The CDR3 covers 14 residues. The germline gives CDR1 SGDLS, CDR2 YYNGEE. In DNA form, the CDR3 reads TGTGCCAGCAACCGCGGATCAACTAATGAAAAACTGTTTTTT. It encodes CASNRGSTNEKLFF.

V and J are TRBV4-1 and TRBJ2-1; 8 bases line up with TRBD2. From germline, CDR1 is MGHRA and CDR2 YSYEKL. The ends lost 4 bases at V and 6 bases at J; junction bases unmatched: 8. This CDR3 spans 15 amino acids. The DNA for the CDR3 is TGCGCCAGCAGCCCCGCGGGGCTAGCGGGCAATGAGCAGTTCTTC. It codes for CASSPAGLAGNEQFF.

The V call is TRBV2, the J call TRBJ2-1, with 7 bases fitting TRBD2. The germline V gene encodes CDR1 SNHLY and CDR2 FYNNEI. V gave up 6 bases and J gave up 10 bases; unmatched junction bases: 6. The CDR3 is made up of 12 amino acids. The CDR3 region is CASRDGGFEQFF. CDR3 DNA: TGTGCCAGCAGAGACGGGGGGTTCGAGCAGTTCTTC. Combining the CDR3 with reference TRBV2 and TRBJ2-1 gives the whole variable domain EPEVTQTPSHQVTQMGQEVILRCVPISNHLYFYWYRQILGQKVEFLVSFYNNEISEKSEIFDDQFSVERPDGSNFTLKIRSTKLEDSAMYFCASRDGGFEQFFGPGTRLTVL.

This chain joins TRBV10-3 and TRBJ2-2; TRBD2 aligns across 12 bases. The germline CDR1 and CDR2 sequences are ENHRY and SYGVKD. The CDR3 has 16 residues. V was pared by 3 bases and J by 6 bases, with 5 bases of the junction left unmatched. The CDR3 spells CAISDLAGGPPGELFF. The CDR3 DNA follows: TGTGCCATCAGTGATCTAGCGGGAGGGCCACCCGGGGAGCTGTTTTTT.

This chain joins TRBV2 and TRBJ2-1, with 12 nucleotides matching TRBD2. The CDR3 is 16 residues long. The junction had 9 bases not matched to a gene; V was cut back by 5 bases and J by 7 bases. Germline-derived CDR1 and CDR2 are SNHLY and FYNNEI. Here the CDR3 reads CASSFLLAGGWNEQFF. CDR3 bases: TGTGCCAGCAGTTTTCTACTAGCGGGAGGATGGAATGAGCAGTTCTTC.

V and J are TRBV4-1 and TRBJ1-4, with TRBD1 as a possible D gene (5 bases). CDR3 length: 17 amino acids. Germline loops: CDR1 MGHRA, CDR2 YSYEKL. Trimming stripped 3 bases from V and 0 bases from J, with 14 bases between. Written as DNA, the CDR3 is TGCGCCAGCAGCCAGGAAGGGACCGCCGCAACTAATGAAAAACTGTTTTTT. It is translated as CASSQEGTAATNEKLFF.

This rearrangement joins TRBV6-5 to TRBJ2-7; 7 bases line up with TRBD1. The junction had 5 bases not matched to a gene; V was cut back by 6 bases and J by 3 bases. CDR1 MNHEY and CDR2 SVGAGI come from the germline V gene. This CDR3 has 13 residues. CDR3 amino acids: CASRGQPIYEQYF. CDR3 DNA sequence: TGTGCCAGCAGGGGACAGCCTATCTACGAGCAGTACTTC.

This clone has only one observation. The V gene is TRBV4-2, the J gene TRBJ2-3, with 12 bases lining up with TRBD2. The junction had 7 bases not matched to a gene; V was cut back by 1 base and J by 2 bases. Germline V gene data show CDR1 as LGHNA and CDR2 as YNFKEQ. This CDR3 is built from 18 residues. The CDR3 bases are TGTGCCAGCAGCCAAGGAACTAGCGGGAGGAGACTCACAGATACGCAGTATTTT. It encodes CASSQGTSGRRLTDTQYF.

The chain has TRBV9 and TRBJ1-1; 7 bases align to TRBD1. This CDR3 spans 17 amino acids. Germline values: CDR1 SGDLS, CDR2 YYNGEE. The ends lost 4 bases at V and 2 bases at J; junction bases unmatched: 14. CDR3: CASSSDQGVLLNTEAFF. The CDR3 coding sequence is TGTGCCAGCAGCTCCGACCAGGGGGTGCTGTTAAACACTGAAGCTTTCTTT.

This chain joins TRBV2 and TRBJ1-2, with a weak D call TRBD1 (6 bases). The CDR3 sequence is 16 residues long. V was clipped by 3 bases and J by 1 base, with 15 bases between them. Per the germline V gene, CDR1 is SNHLY and CDR2 is FYNNEI. The CDR3 is CASSENWTELNYGYTF. For the CDR3, the DNA is TGTGCCAGCAGTGAGAACTGGACAGAGCTTAACTATGGCTACACCTTC.

The V call is TRBV9, the J call TRBJ2-2; D unclear. V lost 3 bases, J lost 4 bases, and 10 bases lay in between. This CDR3 contains 14 residues. CDR1 is SGDLS, CDR2 YYNGEE, per germline. The CDR3 is CASSGRLPTGELFF. Written as DNA, the CDR3 is TGTGCCAGCAGCGGACGCCTCCCCACCGGGGAGCTGTTTTTT.

This sequence joins TRBV27 and TRBJ2-5; D perhaps matches TRBD2 (6 bases). V was cut by 5 bases and J by 7 bases, with 20 bases left in between. Germline CDR1 reads MNHEY; CDR2 reads SMNVEV (reference sequence). The CDR3 consists of 15 residues. This chain's CDR3 is CASSAREPNGLTQYF. DNA for the CDR3: TGTGCCAGCAGTGCCCGGGAGCCGAACGGTTTGACCCAGTACTTC.

This chain joins TRBV9 and TRBJ1-2, with D uncertain. Germline V gives CDR1 SGDLS, CDR2 YYNGEE. This CDR3 comprises 14 residues. V lost 2 bases to trimming and J lost 2 bases, with 10 bases between them. The CDR3 loop reads CASSVSETNYGYTF. In DNA, the CDR3 is TGTGCCAGCAGCGTCAGTGAAACGAACTATGGCTACACCTTC.

V is TRBV6-5 and J is TRBJ2-7; 8 bases are a match to TRBD2. Germline V gene data show CDR1 as MNHEY and CDR2 as SVGAGI. V lost 0 bases and J lost 4; bases outside the gene matches: 5. This CDR3 is built from 15 residues. CDR3 coding DNA: TGTGCCAGCAGTTACTCCCGCGGGAGGTTTTACGAGCAGTACTTC. Protein sequence: CASSYSRGRFYEQYF.

The J gene is TRBJ1-2, the V gene TRBV6-5; D might be TRBD1 (6 bases). The germline CDR1 and CDR2 sequences are MNHEY and SVGAGI. CDR3 length: 13 residues. V lost 6 bases, J lost 8 bases, and 16 bases lay in between. This CDR3 reads CASRNRAPGGYTF. CDR3 coding DNA: TGTGCCAGCAGGAACAGGGCACCCGGAGGCTACACCTTC.

This clone appeared a single time. The chain has TRBV19 and TRBJ1-4, with 7 bases aligning to TRBD1. V gave up 4 bases and J gave up 16 bases; unmatched junction bases: 6. The CDR3 sequence is 11 residues long. The germline CDR1 and CDR2 sequences are LNHDA and SQIVND (reference sequence). CDR3 sequence (DNA): TGTGCCAGTAGTACCGGACAGGCTCCGTTTTTT. This sequence encodes CASSTGQAPFF.

The chain employs TRBV2 and TRBJ1-2; D remains unclear. Per the germline V gene, CDR1 is SNHLY and CDR2 is FYNNEI. V was clipped by 1 base and J by 2 bases, with 14 bases between them. The CDR3 covers 16 residues. The CDR3 DNA follows: TGTGCCAGCAGTGAAGTGGTAGGCCAACAAAACTATGGCTACACCTTC. Its protein product is CASSEVVGQQNYGYTF.

This clone was seen a single time. The chain is built from TRBV7-9 and TRBJ1-2; D perhaps matches TRBD1 (6 bases). V dropped 9 bases and J dropped 7 bases, with 18 bases sitting between them. This CDR3 comprises 13 residues. The germline CDR1 and CDR2 sequences are SEHNR and FQNEAQ (reference sequence). The CDR3 sequence is CASSSVQGGGYTF. The CDR3 DNA reads TGTGCCAGTTCATCTGTACAGGGCGGTGGCTACACCTTC.

The V gene is TRBV11-1, the J gene TRBJ1-5, with TRBD1 matching 9 bases. CDR1 is SGHAT and CDR2 is FQDESV in the germline V gene (reference sequence). The CDR3 has 15 residues. Losses at the gene ends were 3 bases for V and 6 bases for J; bases not matched to a gene: 6. The CDR3 loop is CASSLGQGATQPQHF. The CDR3 DNA reads as TGTGCCAGCAGCTTGGGACAGGGAGCTACTCAGCCCCAGCATTTT.

This chain connects TRBV11-3 to TRBJ2-2; D may be TRBD1 (7 bases). The germline V and J ends were trimmed by 5 bases and 7 bases, with 8 bases remaining between them. This CDR3 comprises 12 residues. The germline CDR1 and CDR2 sequences are SGHNT and YENEEA. CDR3 nucleotide sequence: TGTGCCAGCAGCCAGGGGGGCGGGGAGCTGTTTTTT. Amino acid sequence: CASSQGGGELFF.

J is TRBJ2-1 and V is TRBV11-2; D unresolved. Germline CDR1 is SGHAT and CDR2 is FQNNGV. The CDR3 consists of 16 residues. Trimming stripped 1 base from V and 2 bases from J, with 12 bases between. The CDR3 sequence is CASSLGVNFPYNEQFF. The CDR3 DNA is TGTGCCAGCAGCTTAGGGGTGAACTTCCCCTACAATGAGCAGTTCTTC.